These 2 T cell receptor beta chains were sequenced from one sample in a study of cytomegalovirus exposure and HLA in healthy donors. Profiling relied on immunoSEQ multiplex PCR, and the TCRdb table lists in-frame clones only, not all of them. The sample holds 89,000 or so clones, approximately 93% seen once. Sample: PBMCs. The receptors derive from a woman in her 30s in good health and CMV-seropositive.

The gene calls are TRBV18 and TRBJ2-1; 9 nucleotides align to TRBD2. After removal of 5 bases from V and 5 bases from J, the junction contained 7 bases not matched to a gene. Germline loops: CDR1 KGHSH, CDR2 LQKENI. This CDR3 contains 15 residues. CDR3 region: CASSLAGVGNNEQFF. Written as DNA, the CDR3 is TGTGCCAGCTCATTAGCGGGAGTCGGTAACAATGAGCAGTTCTTC.

Relative to its sample, this clone is medium-sized (0.01 to 0.1%). This chain links TRBV10-2 with TRBJ2-2, with D tentatively TRBD2 (5 bases). The ends were cut back, 4 bases at V and 6 bases at J, with 9 bases in the middle. Germline CDR1 is WSHSY and CDR2 is SAAADI. The CDR3 sequence is 13 residues long. CDR3 nucleotide sequence: TGCGCCAGCAGTGTCCAGGAGGCCGGGGAGCTGTTTTTT. Translating gives CASSVQEAGELFF.